Listed below are T cell receptor beta chains from one sample, sequenced in a study of T cells expressing NK-cell markers. TCRdb re-called the 5' RACE reads; one entry per CDR3 protein, DNA not given. Here the sample table reports about 370,000 distinct CDR3 sequences. Sequenced: blood T cells: a sorted CD56 or NKG2C T cell subset, CD4+ or CD8+ T cells, or bulk PBMC T cells (not recorded which). Receptors originate from a woman aged 50 to 60 in good health. Both conserved end residues are part of each CDR3. The order of the fields is CDR3 protein, V gene, J gene.

CDR3: CASSPTWGGTYNEQFF
V: TRBV4-1
J: TRBJ2-1

CDR3: CASSYSWGSTGNTIYF
V: TRBV6-5
J: TRBJ1-3

CDR3: CASSATGATQYF
V: TRBV5-6
J: TRBJ2-5

CDR3: CASKGLGGGELFF
V: TRBV25-1
J: TRBJ2-2

CDR3: CSAREGGPNNPFF
V: TRBV20-1
J: TRBJ2-1

CDR3: CASSNSGTSGYNEQFF
V: TRBV4-2
J: TRBJ2-1

CDR3: CSVGTFASPGELFF
V: TRBV29-1
J: TRBJ2-2

CDR3: CSARPTGRGRLSDTQYF
V: TRBV20-1
J: TRBJ2-3

CDR3: CASSGTEGTQYF
V: TRBV2
J: TRBJ2-5

CDR3: CASWGQSYNEQFF
V: TRBV6-1
J: TRBJ2-1

CDR3: CSARLVQLTDTQYF
V: TRBV20-1
J: TRBJ2-3

CDR3: CASSLEPRDTGRVEQYF
V: TRBV5-1
J: TRBJ2-7

CDR3: CASSFTSSRTDTQYF
V: TRBV11-2
J: TRBJ2-3

CDR3: CASSPQRERKNIQYF
V: TRBV27
J: TRBJ2-4

CDR3: CASSLLGVRVSGANVLTF
V: TRBV12-3/TRBV12-4
J: TRBJ2-6

CDR3: CASSDFLGDTEAFF
V: TRBV10-2
J: TRBJ1-1

CDR3: CASSQGHRILEAFF
V: TRBV5-1
J: TRBJ1-1

CDR3: CASSGRLAGDQATLEFF
V: TRBV9
J: TRBJ2-1

CDR3: CASRGFGTDTQYF
V: TRBV25-1
J: TRBJ2-3

CDR3: CASSFHRGGYNEQFF
V: TRBV7-2
J: TRBJ2-1

CDR3: CASSYQGPLNEKLFF
V: TRBV7-9
J: TRBJ1-4

CDR3: CASSSGPWANVLTF
V: TRBV5-6
J: TRBJ2-6

CDR3: CSASGSGGIPTYNEQFF
V: TRBV20-1
J: TRBJ2-1

CDR3: CASSPLAGQGYNEQFF
V: TRBV7-8
J: TRBJ2-1

CDR3: CATAGGLTDTQYF
V: TRBV15
J: TRBJ2-3

CDR3: CATSEPGTSGRLNEQFF
V: TRBV24-1
J: TRBJ2-1

CDR3: CASRRTSPGTDIANEQFF
V: TRBV2
J: TRBJ2-1

CDR3: CATVSRWGDAPNEKLFF
V: TRBV15
J: TRBJ1-4

CDR3: CASSQDKGYQETQYF
V: TRBV3-1
J: TRBJ2-5

CDR3: CASSLERTRLAGGDTQYF
V: TRBV5-1
J: TRBJ2-3

CDR3: CASSRIAGEETQYF
V: TRBV5-1
J: TRBJ2-5

CDR3: CATGDRANTGELFF
V: TRBV10-3
J: TRBJ2-2

CDR3: CASSLEGRDLNQPQHF
V: TRBV5-1
J: TRBJ1-5

CDR3: CASSQDRRPNHNEQFF
V: TRBV14
J: TRBJ2-1

CDR3: CASRQLAVETQYF
V: TRBV6-5
J: TRBJ2-5

CDR3: CSAGHRRVNIQYF
V: TRBV20-1
J: TRBJ2-4

CDR3: CASSSHEGEGELFF
V: TRBV5-1
J: TRBJ2-2

CDR3: CASGAGAGEYEQFF
V: TRBV11-2
J: TRBJ2-1

CDR3: CASSFRHTNTGELFF
V: TRBV5-5
J: TRBJ2-2

CDR3: CSVEDRGAGANVLTF
V: TRBV29-1
J: TRBJ2-6

CDR3: CASSLAATSGTSGKVEQFF
V: TRBV11-1
J: TRBJ2-1

CDR3: CSASGGKGLMTQYF
V: TRBV20-1
J: TRBJ2-5

CDR3: CASKLVNTGELFF
V: TRBV27
J: TRBJ2-2

CDR3: CASKLDGSREQYF
V: TRBV2
J: TRBJ2-7

CDR3: CASSQWGGYNSPLHF
V: TRBV4-1
J: TRBJ1-6

CDR3: CASCASARNTQYF
V: TRBV6-2/TRBV6-3
J: TRBJ2-3

CDR3: CASSLGLASNTGELFF
V: TRBV5-1
J: TRBJ2-2

CDR3: CASREDLWSSYNEQFF
V: TRBV6-1
J: TRBJ2-1

CDR3: CSARETSDYEQYF
V: TRBV20-1
J: TRBJ2-7

CDR3: CASSLLAGYYNEQFF
V: TRBV7-2
J: TRBJ2-1

CDR3: CASSFGWNEQFF
V: TRBV7-9
J: TRBJ2-1

CDR3: CASSLTSGGPWETQYF
V: TRBV12-3/TRBV12-4
J: TRBJ2-5

CDR3: CASSSPGLAVTDTQYF
V: TRBV5-6
J: TRBJ2-3

CDR3: CASSLRGVPSNQPQHF
V: TRBV7-9
J: TRBJ1-5

CDR3: CASSQTGDIQETQYF
V: TRBV4-1
J: TRBJ2-5

CDR3: CASSLGDRVMETQYF
V: TRBV7-8
J: TRBJ2-5

CDR3: CASSLGAWNEQFF
V: TRBV4-2
J: TRBJ2-1

CDR3: CASVLKQAFQETQYF
V: TRBV21-1
J: TRBJ2-5